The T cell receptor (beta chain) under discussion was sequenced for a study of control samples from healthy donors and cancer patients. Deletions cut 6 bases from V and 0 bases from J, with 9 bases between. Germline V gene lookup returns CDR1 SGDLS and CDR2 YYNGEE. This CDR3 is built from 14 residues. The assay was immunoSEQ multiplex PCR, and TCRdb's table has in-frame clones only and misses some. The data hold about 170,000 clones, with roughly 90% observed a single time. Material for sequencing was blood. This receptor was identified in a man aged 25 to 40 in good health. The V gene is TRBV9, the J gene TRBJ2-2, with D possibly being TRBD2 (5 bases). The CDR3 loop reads CASNSGPNTGELFF. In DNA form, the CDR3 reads TGTGCCAGCAACAGCGGACCGAACACCGGGGAGCTGTTTTTT. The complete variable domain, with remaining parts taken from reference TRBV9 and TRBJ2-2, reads DSGVTQTPKHLITATGQRVTLRCSPRSGDLSVYWYQQSLDQGLQFLIQYYNGEERAKGNILERFSAQQFPDLHSELNLSSLELGDSALYFCASNSGPNTGELFFGEGSRLTVL.